Here is one T cell receptor (beta chain) with its context. No antigen is known for it. As for treatment: approximately 10-day PBMC culture with coronavirus spike peptide pools or control peptides (ViraFEST assay). Negative-selection isolation of CD4+ T cells was performed after approximately 10 days of culture. The Oncomine TCR Beta short-read assay was what sequenced the DNA obtained from cultured CD4+ T cells. TCRdb passed the PCR reads through MiXCR, listing each CDR3 protein once. The sample shows fewer than 25,000 distinct CDR3 sequences, 50% to 65% of them seen only once. This sample stems from a study of vaccination and CD4 T cells after COVID-19. On the study more broadly: Once diagnosed, patients had post-COVID samples drawn a median about 100 days later (range 35 to 161). Overlapping spike peptides of SARS-CoV-2, HCoV-NL63, HCoV-OC43 and HCoV-229E stimulated the cells.

Points from the study as a whole: Although the median of SARS-CoV-2-reactive clonotypes rose from around 20 to 38, the change was not significant.

Sequencing was carried out using CD4+ T cells from blood, cultured in vitro. The clonotype originates from a human donor who had recovered from COVID-19.

CDR3 DNA sequence: TGCAGTGCTCTACTAGCGGGAGTTTACGAGCAGTACTTC. It codes for CSALLAGVYEQYF. The chain combines TRBV20-1 with TRBJ2-7; 11 bases line up with TRBD2. Germline values: CDR1 DFQATT, CDR2 SNEGSKA (reference sequence). CDR3 size: 13 residues. V was clipped by 5 bases and J by 4 bases; unmatched bases: 4.